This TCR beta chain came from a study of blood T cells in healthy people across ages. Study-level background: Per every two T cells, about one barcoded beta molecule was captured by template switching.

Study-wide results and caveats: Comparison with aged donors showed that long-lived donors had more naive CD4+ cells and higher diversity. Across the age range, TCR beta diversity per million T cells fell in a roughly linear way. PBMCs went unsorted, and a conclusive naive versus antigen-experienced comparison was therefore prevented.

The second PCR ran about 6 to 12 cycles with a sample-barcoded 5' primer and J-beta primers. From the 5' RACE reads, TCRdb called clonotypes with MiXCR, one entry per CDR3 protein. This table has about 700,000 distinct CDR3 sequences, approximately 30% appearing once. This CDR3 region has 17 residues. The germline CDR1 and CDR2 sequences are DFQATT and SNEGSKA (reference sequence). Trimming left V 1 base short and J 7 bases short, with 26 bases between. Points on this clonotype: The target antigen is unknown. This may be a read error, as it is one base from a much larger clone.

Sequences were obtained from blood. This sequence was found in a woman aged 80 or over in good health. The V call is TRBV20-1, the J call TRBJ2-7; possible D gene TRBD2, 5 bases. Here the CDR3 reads CSARGEGSSKILNEQYF. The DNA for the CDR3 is TGCAGTGCTAGAGGCGAGGGTTCTAGCAAGATCCTCAATGAGCAGTACTTC.